The subject of this entry is one T cell receptor beta chain. Its antigen is undetermined. This entry comes from a study of T cells after posttransplantation cyclophosphamide. Cells defined as naive were viable CD3+CD4+ or CD3+CD8+ and CCR7+CD45RA+CD45RO-CD95-CD27+CD28+. The V gene lost 4 bases and the J gene lost 6 bases, with 12 bases spanning the gap. Germline V CDR1 and CDR2: SGHNT, YENEEA. The CDR3 loop spans 14 amino acids. The method was immunoSEQ multiplex PCR; TCRdb's version includes in-frame clones alone and lacks a portion of them. The data show roughly 30,000 clones, 90% to 95% seen once. The study, taken as a whole, reports: TRB clonality was highly associated with recipient CMV seropositivity and reactivation. Tissue-infiltrating T cells from skin or gut overlapped little with blood T cells.

Sequenced: naive CD4+ T cells sorted from PBMCs. This sequence was found in a woman aged 60-75 years in good health, CMV-negative, and a related stem cell transplant donor. J is TRBJ2-2 and V is TRBV11-3; D gene ambiguous. The CDR3 region has the DNA TGTGCCAGCAGCTCCAGGCCCTCGTCCGGGGAGCTGTTTTTT. It codes for CASSSRPSSGELFF.